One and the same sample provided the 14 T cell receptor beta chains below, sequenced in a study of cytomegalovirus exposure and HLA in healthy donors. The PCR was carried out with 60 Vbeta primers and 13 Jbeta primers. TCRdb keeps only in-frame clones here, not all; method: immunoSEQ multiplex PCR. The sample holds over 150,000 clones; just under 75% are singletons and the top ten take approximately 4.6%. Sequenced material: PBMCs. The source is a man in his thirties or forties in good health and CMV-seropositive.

Here the CDR3 DNA reads TGTGCCTGGAGTGACAGGGATGGGCAGCCCCAGCATTTT. The encoded protein is CAWSDRDGQPQHF. The J gene is TRBJ1-5, the V gene TRBV30; maybe TRBD1 (6 bases). The CDR3 runs to 13 residues. Germline V gene data show CDR1 as GTSNPN and CDR2 as SVGIG (reference sequence). V was clipped by 1 base and J by 7 bases, with 11 bases between them.

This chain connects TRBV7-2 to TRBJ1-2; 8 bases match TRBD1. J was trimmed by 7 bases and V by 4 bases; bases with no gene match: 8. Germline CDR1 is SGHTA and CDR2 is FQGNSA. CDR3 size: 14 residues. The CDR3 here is CASSYVGQGCGYTF. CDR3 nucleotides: TGTGCCAGCAGCTACGTAGGACAGGGCTGTGGCTACACCTTC.

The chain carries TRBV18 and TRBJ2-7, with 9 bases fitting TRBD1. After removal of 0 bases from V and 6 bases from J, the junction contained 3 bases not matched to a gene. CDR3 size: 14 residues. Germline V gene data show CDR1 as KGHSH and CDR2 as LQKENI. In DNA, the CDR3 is TGTGCCAGCTCACCACCCCGGGACAGGGTCGAGCAGTACTTC. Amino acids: CASSPPRDRVEQYF.

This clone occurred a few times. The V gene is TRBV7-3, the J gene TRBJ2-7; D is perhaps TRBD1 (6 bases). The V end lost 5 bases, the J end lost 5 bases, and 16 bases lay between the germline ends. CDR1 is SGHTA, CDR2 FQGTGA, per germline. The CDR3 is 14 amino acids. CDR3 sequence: CASSRAGEPNEQYF. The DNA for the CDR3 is TGTGCCAGCAGCCGCGCAGGGGAGCCCAACGAGCAGTACTTC.

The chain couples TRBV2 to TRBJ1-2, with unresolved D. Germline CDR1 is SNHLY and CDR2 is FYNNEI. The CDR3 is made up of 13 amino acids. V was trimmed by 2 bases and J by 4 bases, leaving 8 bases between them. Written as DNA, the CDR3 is TGTGCCAGCAGTGAACGGGGTTCCTATGGCTACACCTTC. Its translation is CASSERGSYGYTF. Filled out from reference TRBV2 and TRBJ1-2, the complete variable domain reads EPEVTQTPSHQVTQMGQEVILRCVPISNHLYFYWYRQILGQKVEFLVSFYNNEISEKSEIFDDQFSVERPDGSNFTLKIRSTKLEDSAMYFCASSERGSYGYTFGSGTRLTVV.

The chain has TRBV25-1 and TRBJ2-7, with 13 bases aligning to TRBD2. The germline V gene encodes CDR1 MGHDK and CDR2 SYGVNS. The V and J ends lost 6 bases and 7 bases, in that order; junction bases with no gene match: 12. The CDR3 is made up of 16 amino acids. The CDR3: CASSNPTSGGPREQYF. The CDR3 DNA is TGTGCCAGCAGCAACCCGACTAGCGGGGGGCCAAGGGAGCAGTACTTC.

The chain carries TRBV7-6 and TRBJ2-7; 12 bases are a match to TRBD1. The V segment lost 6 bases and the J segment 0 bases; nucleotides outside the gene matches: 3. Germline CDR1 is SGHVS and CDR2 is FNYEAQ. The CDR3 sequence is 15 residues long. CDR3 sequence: CASSSGQGASYEQYF. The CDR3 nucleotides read TGTGCCAGCAGTTCGGGACAGGGGGCCTCCTACGAGCAGTACTTC. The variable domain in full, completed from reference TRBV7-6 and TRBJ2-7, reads GAGVSQSPRYKVTKRGQDVALRCDPISGHVSLYWYRQALGQGPEFLTYFNYEAQQDKSGLPNDRFSAERPEGSISTLTIQRTEQRDSAMYRCASSSGQGASYEQYFGPGTRLTVT.

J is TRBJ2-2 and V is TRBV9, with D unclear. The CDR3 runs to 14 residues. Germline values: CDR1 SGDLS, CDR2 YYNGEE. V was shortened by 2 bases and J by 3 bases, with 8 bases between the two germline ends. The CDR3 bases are TGTGCCAGCAGCGTTTTTGCGGACACCGGGGAGCTGTTTTTT. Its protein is CASSVFADTGELFF.

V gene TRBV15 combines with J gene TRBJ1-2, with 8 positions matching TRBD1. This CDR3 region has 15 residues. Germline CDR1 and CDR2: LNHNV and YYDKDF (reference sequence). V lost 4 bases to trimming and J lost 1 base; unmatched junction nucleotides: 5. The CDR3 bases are TGTGCCACCAGCAACCCCACAGGGGGTAACTATGGCTACACCTTC. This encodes CATSNPTGGNYGYTF.

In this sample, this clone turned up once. CDR3: CASSYLAGTGEQYF. DNA for the CDR3: TGTGCCAGCAGTTACCTGGCGGGAACAGGCGAGCAGTACTTC. The chain uses TRBV6-6 and TRBJ2-7, with TRBD2 as a possible D gene (6 bases). The CDR3 is 14 residues long. The V end was cut by 2 bases, the J end by 6 bases, with 14 bases between. Looked up from germline, CDR1 is MNHNY and CDR2 is SVGAGI (reference sequence).

In DNA form, the CDR3 reads TGTGCCATCAGTAGCGGGAGTGGCTATGAGCAGTTCTTC. The encoded protein is CAISSGSGYEQFF. This chain connects TRBV10-3 to TRBJ2-1; 8 bases agree with TRBD2. V gave up 5 bases and J gave up 8 bases; unmatched junction bases: 5. This CDR3 spans 13 amino acids. Germline CDR1 ENHRY, CDR2 SYGVKD.

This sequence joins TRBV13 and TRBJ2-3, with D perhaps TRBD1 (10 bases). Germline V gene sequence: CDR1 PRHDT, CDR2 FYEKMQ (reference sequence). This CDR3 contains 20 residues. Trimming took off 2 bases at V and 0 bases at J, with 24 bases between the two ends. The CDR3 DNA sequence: TGTGCCAGCAGCTTATTGACAGGGGGCCTAGCGGGACGTAGCACAGATACGCAGTATTTT. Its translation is CASSLLTGGLAGRSTDTQYF.

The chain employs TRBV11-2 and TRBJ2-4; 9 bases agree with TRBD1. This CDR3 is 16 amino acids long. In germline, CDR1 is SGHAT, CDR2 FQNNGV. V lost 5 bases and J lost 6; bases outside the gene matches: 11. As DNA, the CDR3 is TGTGCCAGCAGCACAAACAGGGGGCGTGTTCCAAACATTCAGTACTTC. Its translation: CASSTNRGRVPNIQYF.

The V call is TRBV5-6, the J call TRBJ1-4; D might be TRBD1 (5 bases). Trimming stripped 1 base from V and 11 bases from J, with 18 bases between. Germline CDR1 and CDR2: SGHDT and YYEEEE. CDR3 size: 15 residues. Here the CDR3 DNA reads TGTGCCAGCAGCTTGTTAGGGCAGGGTCGGCAGAAACTGTTTTTT. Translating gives CASSLLGQGRQKLFF. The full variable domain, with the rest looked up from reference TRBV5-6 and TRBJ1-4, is DAGVTQSPTHLIKTRGQQVTLRCSPKSGHDTVSWYQQALGQGPQFIFQYYEEEERQRGNFPDRFSGHQFPNYSSELNVNALLLGDSALYLCASSLLGQGRQKLFFGSGTQLSVL.